Listed below are T cell receptor beta chains from one sample, sequenced in a study of blood T cell repertoires in COVID-19. Some clones are missing from TCRdb's copy, which holds only in-frame ones; the method was immunoSEQ multiplex PCR. The data contain some 130,000 clones, approximately 90% of them singletons. The sequencing input was peripheral blood. The receptors were sampled from a man between 60 and 70 years old with COVID-19, enrolled during active disease. Both conserved end residues are part of each CDR3. The D gene is left open where the match is weak. Only some rows state a clone size, as once, few, many or a class for expanded clones.

v_gene: TRBV5-1
j_gene: TRBJ1-2
d_gene: NA
abundance: NA
len: 15
CDR3nt: TGCGCCAGCAGCTTGGATGCAGGGTCTAACTATGGCTACACCTTC
CDR3aa: CASSLDAGSNYGYTF

v_gene: TRBV18
j_gene: TRBJ2-1
d_gene: TRBD1
abundance: NA
len: 14
CDR3nt: TGTGCCAGCTCACCCGACAGGGTTGTCAGTGAGCAGTTCTTC
CDR3aa: CASSPDRVVSEQFF

v_gene: TRBV10-3
j_gene: TRBJ2-7
d_gene: NA
abundance: few
len: 12
CDR3nt: TGTGCCATAGCCGGAGTCTCCTACGAGCAGTACTTC
CDR3aa: CAIAGVSYEQYF

v_gene: TRBV7-9
j_gene: TRBJ1-2
d_gene: NA
abundance: NA
len: 13
CDR3nt: TGTGCCAGCAGCTTAGCCAGGGTTGGTGGCTACACCTTC
CDR3aa: CASSLARVGGYTF

v_gene: TRBV20-1
j_gene: TRBJ2-7
d_gene: NA
abundance: NA
len: 11
CDR3nt: TGCAGTGCTAGAGTGACAGCCGAGCAGTACTTC
CDR3aa: CSARVTAEQYF

v_gene: TRBV4-1
j_gene: TRBJ2-1
d_gene: TRBD2
abundance: once
len: 16
CDR3nt: TGCGCCAGCAGTAAGATTGGCGGGGGGCGAATGGATGAGCAGTTCTTC
CDR3aa: CASSKIGGGRMDEQFF

v_gene: TRBV10-3
j_gene: TRBJ1-1
d_gene: NA
abundance: NA
len: 13
CDR3nt: TGTGCCGCCACCCGAGAAGGGAGCACTGAAGCTTTCTTT
CDR3aa: CAATREGSTEAFF

v_gene: TRBV5-1
j_gene: TRBJ2-7
d_gene: TRBD2
abundance: once
len: 15
CDR3nt: TGCGCCAGCAGCTTGGACGGGACTAGCGTCTACGAGCAGTACTTC
CDR3aa: CASSLDGTSVYEQYF

v_gene: TRBV5-4
j_gene: TRBJ1-1
d_gene: TRBD1
abundance: once
len: 15
CDR3nt: TGTGCCAGCAGAGTTCGGGGACAGGGGGGCACTGAAGCTTTCTTT
CDR3aa: CASRVRGQGGTEAFF

v_gene: TRBV7-3
j_gene: TRBJ1-1
d_gene: NA
abundance: NA
len: 14
CDR3nt: TGTGCCAGCAGCGAATCTGCGGAGAACACTGAAGCTTTCTTT
CDR3aa: CASSESAENTEAFF

v_gene: TRBV6-6
j_gene: TRBJ1-2
d_gene: NA
abundance: NA
len: 11
CDR3nt: TGTGCCAGCGGCCGTAGCAGGGTCTACACCTTC
CDR3aa: CASGRSRVYTF

v_gene: TRBV6-5
j_gene: TRBJ1-1
d_gene: TRBD1
abundance: few
len: 15
CDR3nt: TGTGCCAGCAGTATTTCGGACAGGGGTGACACTGAAGCTTTCTTT
CDR3aa: CASSISDRGDTEAFF